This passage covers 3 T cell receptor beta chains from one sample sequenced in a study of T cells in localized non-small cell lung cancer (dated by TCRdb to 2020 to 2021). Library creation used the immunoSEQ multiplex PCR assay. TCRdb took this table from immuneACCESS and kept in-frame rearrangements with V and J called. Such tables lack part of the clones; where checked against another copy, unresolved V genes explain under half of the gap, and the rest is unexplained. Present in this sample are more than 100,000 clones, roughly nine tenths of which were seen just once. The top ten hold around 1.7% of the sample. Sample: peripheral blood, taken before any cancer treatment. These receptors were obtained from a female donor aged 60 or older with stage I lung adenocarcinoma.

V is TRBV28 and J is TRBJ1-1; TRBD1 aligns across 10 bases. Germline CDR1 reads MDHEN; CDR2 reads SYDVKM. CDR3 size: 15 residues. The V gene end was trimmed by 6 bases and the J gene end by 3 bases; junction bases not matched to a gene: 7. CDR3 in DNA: TGTGCCAGCAGCCCGGGGGACAGGGGTGACACTGAAGCTTTCTTT. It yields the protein CASSPGDRGDTEAFF.

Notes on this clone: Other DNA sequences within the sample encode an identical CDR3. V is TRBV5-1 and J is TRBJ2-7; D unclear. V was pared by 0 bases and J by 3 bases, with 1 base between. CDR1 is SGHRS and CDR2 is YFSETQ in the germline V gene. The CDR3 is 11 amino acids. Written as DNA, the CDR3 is TGCGCCAGCAGCTTGGACTACGAGCAGTACTTC. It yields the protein CASSLDYEQYF.

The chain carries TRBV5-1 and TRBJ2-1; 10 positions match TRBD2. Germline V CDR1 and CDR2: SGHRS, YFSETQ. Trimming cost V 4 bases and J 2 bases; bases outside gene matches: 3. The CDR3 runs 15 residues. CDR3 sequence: CASSTGTSAYNEQFF. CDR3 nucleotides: TGCGCCAGCAGCACCGGGACTAGCGCCTACAATGAGCAGTTCTTC.